This passage covers 15 T cell receptor beta chains from one sample sequenced in a study of T cell repertoires in cytomegalovirus infection. TCRdb used MiXCR to reprocess the reads, holding one entry per CDR3 protein. This table holds a few hundred thousand distinct CDR3 sequences, approximately 42% found once. Their antigens are not known. The starting material was cultured PBMCs, obtained from culture after CMV antigen stimulation. The receptors originated from a human donor in good health (CMV status not recorded). Some clones in this sample may be carry-over from other donors' samples.

V gene TRBV18 combines with J gene TRBJ2-4; 9 bases agree with TRBD1. The CDR3 length is 15 residues. The trim removed 6 bases at V and 8 bases at J, leaving 11 bases unmatched. Germline lookup yields CDR1 KGHSH and CDR2 LQKENI. The CDR3 nucleotides are TGTGCCAGCTCCCAGGGACAGGGTAAGGAAGACATTCAGTACTTC. Amino acids: CASSQGQGKEDIQYF.

CDR3 loop: CAWRGDSAPYGYTF. The CDR3, as DNA: TGTGCCTGGAGGGGGGACAGTGCGCCCTATGGCTACACCTTC. The chain is built from TRBV30 and TRBJ1-2; 7 nucleotides match TRBD1. Germline values: CDR1 GTSNPN, CDR2 SVGIG (reference sequence). Trimming at V came to 3 bases and at J to 4 bases, leaving 8 bases not matched to a gene. This CDR3 comprises 14 residues.

The gene calls are TRBV4-1 and TRBJ2-3, with TRBD2 matching 11 bases. Trimming removed 4 bases from V and 1 base from J; junction bases left unmatched: 13. CDR3 length: 19 residues. Germline V gene lookup returns CDR1 MGHRA and CDR2 YSYEKL. The CDR3 sequence is CASSPRLAGRPGGTDTQYF. DNA for the CDR3: TGCGCCAGCAGCCCCCGACTAGCGGGACGCCCGGGGGGCACAGATACGCAGTATTTT.

The sample holds a few counts of this clonotype. V is TRBV6-5 and J is TRBJ2-1; 7 nucleotides line up with TRBD2. CDR1 and CDR2 from the germline V gene are MNHEY and SVGAGI. This CDR3 spans 15 amino acids. V lost 6 bases and J lost 2; bases outside the gene matches: 7. The CDR3 nucleotides are TGTGCCAGCAGCCAAGCGGGATTGGCCTACAATGAGCAGTTCTTC. It translates to CASSQAGLAYNEQFF.

This clonotype was seen a handful of times. The chain uses TRBV27 and TRBJ2-6; no reliable D call. Trimming cost V 8 bases and J 2 bases, with 7 bases left between them. Germline V gene data show CDR1 as MNHEY and CDR2 as SMNVEV (reference sequence). The CDR3 consists of 13 residues. CDR3: CASGATGANVLTF. The CDR3 nucleotides read TGTGCCAGCGGAGCAACTGGGGCCAACGTCCTGACTTTC.

The rearrangement joins TRBV6-2 or TRBV6-3 to TRBJ1-2, with D hard to call. CDR3 length: 10 amino acids. Germline lookup yields CDR1 MNHEY and CDR2 SVGEGT. V lost 10 bases and J 4 bases, leaving 7 bases between the germline ends. CDR3 amino acids: CATYLYGYTF. The CDR3 DNA follows: TGTGCCACCTATCTCTATGGCTACACCTTC.

The gene calls are TRBV6-1 and TRBJ2-3; D not certain. Germline loops: CDR1 MNHNS, CDR2 SASEGT. V was pared by 3 bases and J by 0 bases, with 10 bases between. This CDR3 has 15 amino acids. The CDR3 DNA is TGTGCCAGCAGTGATCCGGTCCTCAGCACAGATACGCAGTATTTT. As protein: CASSDPVLSTDTQYF.

The chain combines TRBV11-2 with TRBJ2-3; 9 nucleotides line up with TRBD1. The CDR3 has 14 residues. Looked up from germline, CDR1 is SGHAT and CDR2 is FQNNGV. Trimming cost V 8 bases and J 3 bases; bases outside gene matches: 6. The CDR3 sequence: CASRTGGDTDTQYF. DNA for the CDR3: TGTGCCAGCCGAACAGGGGGCGATACAGATACGCAGTATTTT. Combining the CDR3 with reference TRBV11-2 and TRBJ2-3 gives the whole variable domain EAGVAQSPRYKIIEKRQSVAFWCNPISGHATLYWYQQILGQGPKLLIQFQNNGVVDDSQLPKDRFSAERLKGVDSTLKIQPAKLEDSAVYLCASRTGGDTDTQYFGPGTRLTVL.

V is TRBV5-4 and J is TRBJ2-2; 7 bases map to TRBD1. Germline assignment: CDR1 SGHNT and CDR2 YYREEE (reference sequence). The junction had 9 bases not matched to a gene; V was cut back by 4 bases and J by 3 bases. CDR3 size: 16 residues. This chain's CDR3 is CASSGYAGTDTGELFF. The CDR3 DNA follows: TGTGCCAGCAGCGGGTACGCCGGGACAGACACCGGGGAGCTGTTTTTT.

This clonotype turned up a few times. The rearrangement joins TRBV20-1 to TRBJ2-5; 9 positions agree with TRBD1. Looked up from germline, CDR1 is DFQATT and CDR2 is SNEGSKA (reference sequence). There are 12 residues in the CDR3. The V and J ends lost 8 bases and 4 bases, in that order; junction bases with no gene match: 5. The chain's CDR3 is CSPTGGGETQYF. CDR3 nucleotides: TGCAGTCCGACAGGGGGGGGAGAGACCCAGTACTTC.

The chain uses TRBV12-3 or TRBV12-4 and TRBJ2-1, with TRBD2 matching over 7 bases. V trimming: 3 bases; J trimming: 9 bases; junction bases outside the gene matches: 8. The CDR3 length is 14 residues. The CDR3 nucleotides read TGTGCCAGCAGTTTGGTCGGGGGGACGCCTGAGCAGTTCTTC. This translates into CASSLVGGTPEQFF.

The chain employs TRBV7-9 and TRBJ2-7, with 10 bases lining up with TRBD2. The ends lost 1 base at V and 7 bases at J; junction bases unmatched: 16. The CDR3 is made up of 18 amino acids. Germline values: CDR1 SEHNR, CDR2 FQNEAQ (reference sequence). The CDR3 coding sequence is TGTGCCAGCAGCTTAGGCGTTAGCGGGGGGTCGGGGACGTGGGAGCAGTACTTC. It is translated as CASSLGVSGGSGTWEQYF.

The rearrangement links TRBV2 to TRBJ1-2, with D tentatively TRBD1 (5 bases). V dropped 3 bases and J dropped 6 bases, with 14 bases sitting between them. The germline V gene has CDR1 SNHLY and CDR2 FYNNEI. The CDR3 has 14 residues. The CDR3 reads CASSEVSGFDGYTF. CDR3 bases: TGTGCCAGCAGTGAGGTTTCAGGGTTTGATGGCTACACCTTC.

The table lists this clonotype with a few counts. The chain employs TRBV7-2 and TRBJ2-5, with 11 bases fitting TRBD2. This CDR3 is built from 16 residues. The V gene's germline CDR1 is SGHTA and CDR2 FQGNSA. The V segment lost 1 base and the J segment 5 bases; nucleotides outside the gene matches: 6. DNA of the CDR3: TGTGCCAGCAGCTTAGAACTAGCGGGAGCACGGGAGACCCAGTACTTC. It codes for CASSLELAGARETQYF.

The chain uses TRBV20-1 and TRBJ2-5, with D unclear. Germline loops: CDR1 DFQATT, CDR2 SNEGSKA (reference sequence). The CDR3 consists of 13 residues. The ends were cut back, 3 bases at V and 5 bases at J, with 13 bases in the middle. CDR3: CSARTRRWETQYF. In DNA, the CDR3 is TGCAGTGCTAGGACCCGACGGTGGGAGACCCAGTACTTC.